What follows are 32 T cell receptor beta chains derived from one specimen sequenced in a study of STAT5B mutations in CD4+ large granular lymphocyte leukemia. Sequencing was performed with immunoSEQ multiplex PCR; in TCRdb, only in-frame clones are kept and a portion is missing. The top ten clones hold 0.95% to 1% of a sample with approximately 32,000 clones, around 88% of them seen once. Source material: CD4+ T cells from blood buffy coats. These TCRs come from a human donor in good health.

This CDR3 reads CASSPWPGSNTEAFF. In DNA, the CDR3 is TGTGCCAGCAGCCCTTGGCCGGGGTCGAACACTGAAGCTTTCTTT. The rearrangement uses TRBV4-2 and TRBJ1-1; no firm D call. V was shortened by 4 bases and J by 1 base, with 13 bases between the two germline ends. The CDR3 length is 15 residues. Germline V gene lookup returns CDR1 LGHNA and CDR2 YNFKEQ.

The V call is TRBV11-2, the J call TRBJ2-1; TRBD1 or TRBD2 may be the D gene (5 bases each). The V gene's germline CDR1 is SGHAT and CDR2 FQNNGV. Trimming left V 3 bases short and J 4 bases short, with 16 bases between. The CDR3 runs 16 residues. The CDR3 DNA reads TGTGCCAGCAGCTTGGGGGTCCCGGCCCTTTACAATGAGCAGTTCTTC. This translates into CASSLGVPALYNEQFF.

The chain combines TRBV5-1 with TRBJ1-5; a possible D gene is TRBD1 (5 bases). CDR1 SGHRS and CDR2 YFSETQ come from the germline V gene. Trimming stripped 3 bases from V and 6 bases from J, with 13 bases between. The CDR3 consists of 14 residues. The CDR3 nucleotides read TGCGCCAGCAGCTACGGGGGTGAAGGTCAGCCCCAGCATTTT. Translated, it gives CASSYGGEGQPQHF.

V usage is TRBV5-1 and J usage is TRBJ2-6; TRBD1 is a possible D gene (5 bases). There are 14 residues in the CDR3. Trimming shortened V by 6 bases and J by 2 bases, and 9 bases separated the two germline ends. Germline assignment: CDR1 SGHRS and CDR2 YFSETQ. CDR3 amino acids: CASTGQPGANVLTF. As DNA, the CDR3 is TGCGCCAGCACAGGGCAACCTGGGGCCAACGTCCTGACTTTC.

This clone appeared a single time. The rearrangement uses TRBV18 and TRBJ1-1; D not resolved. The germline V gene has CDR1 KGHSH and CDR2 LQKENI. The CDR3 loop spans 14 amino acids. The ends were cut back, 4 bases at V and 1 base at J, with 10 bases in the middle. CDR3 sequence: CASSQFGGNTEAFF. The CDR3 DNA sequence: TGTGCCAGCTCACAGTTTGGCGGGAACACTGAAGCTTTCTTT.

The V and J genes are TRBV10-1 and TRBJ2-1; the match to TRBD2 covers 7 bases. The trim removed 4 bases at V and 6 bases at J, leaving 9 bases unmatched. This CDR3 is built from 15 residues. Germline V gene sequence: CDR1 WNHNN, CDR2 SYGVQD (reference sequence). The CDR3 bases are TGCGCCAGCAGTGGGAGGGAGGGGAGACTCAATGAGCAGTTCTTC. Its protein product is CASSGREGRLNEQFF.

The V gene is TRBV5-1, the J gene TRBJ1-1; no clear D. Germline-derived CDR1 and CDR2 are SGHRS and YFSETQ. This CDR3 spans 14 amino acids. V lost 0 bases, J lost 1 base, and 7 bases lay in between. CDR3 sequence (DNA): TGCGCCAGCAGCTTGGGTTGGACGAACACTGAAGCTTTCTTT. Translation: CASSLGWTNTEAFF.

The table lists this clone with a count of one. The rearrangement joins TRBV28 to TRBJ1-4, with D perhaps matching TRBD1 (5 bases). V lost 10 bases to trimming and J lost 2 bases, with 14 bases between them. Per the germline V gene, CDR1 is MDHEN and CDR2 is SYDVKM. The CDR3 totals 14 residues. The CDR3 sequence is CATYSGSTNEKLFF. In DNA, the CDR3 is TGTGCCACATATTCAGGGTCGACTAATGAAAAACTGTTTTTT.

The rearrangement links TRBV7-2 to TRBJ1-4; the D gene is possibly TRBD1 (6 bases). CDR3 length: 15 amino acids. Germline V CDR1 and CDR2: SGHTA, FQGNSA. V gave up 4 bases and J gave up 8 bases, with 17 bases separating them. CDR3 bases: TGTGCCAGCAGCTCCGCAGGGGCAGTCGGAGAAAAACTGTTTTTT. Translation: CASSSAGAVGEKLFF. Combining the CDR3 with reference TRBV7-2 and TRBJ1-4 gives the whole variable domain GAGVSQSPSNKVTEKGKDVELRCDPISGHTALYWYRQSLGQGLEFLIYFQGNSAPDKSGLPSDRFSAERTGGSVSTLTIQRTQQEDSAVYLCASSSAGAVGEKLFFGSGTQLSVL.

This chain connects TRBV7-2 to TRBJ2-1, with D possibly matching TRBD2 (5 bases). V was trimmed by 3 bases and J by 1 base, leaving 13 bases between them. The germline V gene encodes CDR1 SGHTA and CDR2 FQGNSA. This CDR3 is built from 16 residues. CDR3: CASSLGPLASYNEQFF. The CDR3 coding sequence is TGTGCCAGCAGCTTGGGTCCCCTAGCTTCCTACAATGAGCAGTTCTTC.

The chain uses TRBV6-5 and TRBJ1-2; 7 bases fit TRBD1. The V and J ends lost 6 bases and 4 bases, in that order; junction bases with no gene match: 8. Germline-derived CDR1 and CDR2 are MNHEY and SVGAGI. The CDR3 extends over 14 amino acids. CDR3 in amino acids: CASRIAGTAYGYTF. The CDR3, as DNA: TGTGCCAGCAGGATTGCCGGGACAGCCTATGGCTACACCTTC.

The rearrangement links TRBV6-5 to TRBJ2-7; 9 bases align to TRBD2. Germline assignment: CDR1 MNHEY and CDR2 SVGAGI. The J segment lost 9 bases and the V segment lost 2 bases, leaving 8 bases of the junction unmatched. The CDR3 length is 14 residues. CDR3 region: CASSYKREEIGQYF. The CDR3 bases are TGTGCCAGCAGTTACAAGCGGGAGGAAATCGGGCAGTACTTC.

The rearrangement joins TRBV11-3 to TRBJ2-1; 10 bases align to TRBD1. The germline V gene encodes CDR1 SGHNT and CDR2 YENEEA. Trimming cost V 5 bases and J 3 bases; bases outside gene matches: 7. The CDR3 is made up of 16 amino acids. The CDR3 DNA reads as TGTGCCAGCAGCCCCTGGACAGGGGGGGACTACAATGAGCAGTTCTTC. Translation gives CASSPWTGGDYNEQFF.

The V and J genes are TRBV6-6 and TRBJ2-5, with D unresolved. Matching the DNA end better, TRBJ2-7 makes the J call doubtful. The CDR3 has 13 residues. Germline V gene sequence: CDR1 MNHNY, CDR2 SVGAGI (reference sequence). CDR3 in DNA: TGTGCCAGCAGCCGTTGGTCTTGGGACGAGCAGTACTTC. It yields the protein CASSRWSWDEQYF.

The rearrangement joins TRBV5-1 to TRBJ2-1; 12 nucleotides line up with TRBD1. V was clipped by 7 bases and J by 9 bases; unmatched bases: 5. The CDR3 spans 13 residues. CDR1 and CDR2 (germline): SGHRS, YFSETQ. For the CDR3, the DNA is TGCGCCAGCGCGGGACAGGGGGCCTCTGAGCAGTTCTTC. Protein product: CASAGQGASEQFF. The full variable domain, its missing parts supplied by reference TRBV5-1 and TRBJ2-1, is KAGVTQTPRYLIKTRGQQVTLSCSPISGHRSVSWYQQTPGQGLQFLFEYFSETQRNKGNFPGRFSGRQFSNSRSEMNVSTLELGDSALYLCASAGQGASEQFFGPGTRLTVL.

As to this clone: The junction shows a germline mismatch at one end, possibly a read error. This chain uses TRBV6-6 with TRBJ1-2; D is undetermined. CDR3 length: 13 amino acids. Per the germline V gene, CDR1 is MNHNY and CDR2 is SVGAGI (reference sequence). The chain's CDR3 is CAGSSGGNYGYTF. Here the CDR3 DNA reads TGTGCCGGCAGTTCTGGCGGTAACTATGGCTACACCTTC.

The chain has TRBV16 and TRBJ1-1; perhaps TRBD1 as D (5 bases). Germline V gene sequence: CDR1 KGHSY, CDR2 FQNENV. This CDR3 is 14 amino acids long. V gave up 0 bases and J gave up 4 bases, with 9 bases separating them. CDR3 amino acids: CASSQSGTRTEAFF. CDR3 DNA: TGTGCCAGCAGCCAATCGGGGACCCGCACTGAAGCTTTCTTT.

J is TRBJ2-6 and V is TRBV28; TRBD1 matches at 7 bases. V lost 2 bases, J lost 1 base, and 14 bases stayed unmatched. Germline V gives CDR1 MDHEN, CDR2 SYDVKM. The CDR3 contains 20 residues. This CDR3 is CASSLLRWDREPSGANVLTF. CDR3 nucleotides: TGTGCCAGCAGTTTACTTCGCTGGGACAGAGAGCCGTCTGGGGCCAACGTCCTGACTTTC. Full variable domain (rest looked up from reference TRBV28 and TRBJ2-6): DVKVTQSSRYLVKRTGEKVFLECVQDMDHENMFWYRQDPGLGLRLIYFSYDVKMKEKGDIPEGYSVSREKKERFSLILESASTNQTSMYLCASSLLRWDREPSGANVLTFGAGSRLTVL.

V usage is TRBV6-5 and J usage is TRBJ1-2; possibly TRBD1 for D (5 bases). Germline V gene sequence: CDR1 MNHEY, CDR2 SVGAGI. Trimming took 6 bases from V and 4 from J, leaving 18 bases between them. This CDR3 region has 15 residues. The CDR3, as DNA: TGTGCCAGCAGGACGGGGGTTTACCCTGGCTATGGCTACACCTTC. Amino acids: CASRTGVYPGYGYTF.

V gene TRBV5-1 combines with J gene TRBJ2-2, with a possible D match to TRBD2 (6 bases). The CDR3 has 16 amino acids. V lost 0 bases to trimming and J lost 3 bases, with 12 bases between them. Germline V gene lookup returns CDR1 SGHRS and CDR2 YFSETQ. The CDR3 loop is CASSLVRGGDTGELFF. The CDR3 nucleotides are TGCGCCAGCAGCTTGGTGCGGGGCGGGGACACCGGGGAGCTGTTTTTT.

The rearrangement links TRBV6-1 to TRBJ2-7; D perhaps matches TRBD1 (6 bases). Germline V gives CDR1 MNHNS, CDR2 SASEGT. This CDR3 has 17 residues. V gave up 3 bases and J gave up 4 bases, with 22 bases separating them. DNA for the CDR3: TGTGCCAGCAGTGAGGTCAGGGGAAGCAGGATTGGATACGAGCAGTACTTC. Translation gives CASSEVRGSRIGYEQYF.

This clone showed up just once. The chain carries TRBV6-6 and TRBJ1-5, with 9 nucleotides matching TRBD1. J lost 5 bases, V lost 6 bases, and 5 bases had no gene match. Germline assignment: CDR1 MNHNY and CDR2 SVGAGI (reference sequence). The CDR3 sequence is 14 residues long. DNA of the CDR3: TGTGCCAGCAGCGGGGGACAGGGATATCAGCCCCAGCATTTT. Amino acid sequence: CASSGGQGYQPQHF.

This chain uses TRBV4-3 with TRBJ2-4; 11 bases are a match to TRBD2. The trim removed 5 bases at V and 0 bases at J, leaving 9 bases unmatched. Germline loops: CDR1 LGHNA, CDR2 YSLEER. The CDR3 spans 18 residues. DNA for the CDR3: TGCGCCAGCAGCTGGCGCCGACTAGCGGGATTAGCCAAAAACATTCAGTACTTC. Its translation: CASSWRRLAGLAKNIQYF.

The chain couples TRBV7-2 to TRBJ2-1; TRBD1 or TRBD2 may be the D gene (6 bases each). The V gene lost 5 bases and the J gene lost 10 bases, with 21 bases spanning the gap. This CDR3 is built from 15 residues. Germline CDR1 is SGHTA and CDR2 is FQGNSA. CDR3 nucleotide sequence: TGTGCCAGCAGCCCGGGGAGGACAGCGGCAAGGGAGCAGTTCTTC. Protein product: CASSPGRTAAREQFF.

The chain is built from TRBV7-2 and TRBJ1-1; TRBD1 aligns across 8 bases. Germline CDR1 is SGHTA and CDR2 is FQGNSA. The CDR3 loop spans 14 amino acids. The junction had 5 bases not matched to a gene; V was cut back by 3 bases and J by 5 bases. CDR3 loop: CASSFDRGTTEAFF. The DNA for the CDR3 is TGTGCCAGCAGCTTCGACAGGGGAACAACTGAAGCTTTCTTT. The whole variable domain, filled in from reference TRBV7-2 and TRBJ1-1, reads GAGVSQSPSNKVTEKGKDVELRCDPISGHTALYWYRQSLGQGLEFLIYFQGNSAPDKSGLPSDRFSAERTGGSVSTLTIQRTQQEDSAVYLCASSFDRGTTEAFFGQGTRLTVV.

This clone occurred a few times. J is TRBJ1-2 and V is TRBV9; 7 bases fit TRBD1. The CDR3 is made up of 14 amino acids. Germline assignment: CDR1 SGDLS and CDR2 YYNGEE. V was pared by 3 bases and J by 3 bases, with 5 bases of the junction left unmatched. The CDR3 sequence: CASSAQGQDYGYTF. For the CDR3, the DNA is TGTGCCAGCAGCGCTCAAGGACAGGACTATGGCTACACCTTC.

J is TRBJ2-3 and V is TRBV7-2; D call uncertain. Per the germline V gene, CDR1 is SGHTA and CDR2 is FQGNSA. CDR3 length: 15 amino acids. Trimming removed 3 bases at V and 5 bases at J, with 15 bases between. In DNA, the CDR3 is TGTGCCAGCAGCTTGGCAGTAGTTCGTGGAGATACGCAGTATTTT. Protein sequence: CASSLAVVRGDTQYF.

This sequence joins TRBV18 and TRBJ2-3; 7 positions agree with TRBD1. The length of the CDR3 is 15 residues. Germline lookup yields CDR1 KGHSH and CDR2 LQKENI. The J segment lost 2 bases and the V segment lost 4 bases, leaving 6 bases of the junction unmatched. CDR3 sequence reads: CASSLRDRTTDTQYF. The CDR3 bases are TGTGCCAGCTCACTCCGGGACAGAACCACAGATACGCAGTATTTT. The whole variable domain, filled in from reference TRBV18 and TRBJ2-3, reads NAGVMQNPRHLVRRRGQEARLRCSPMKGHSHVYWYRQLPEEGLKFMVYLQKENIIDESGMPKERFSAEFPKEGPSILRIQQVVRGDSAAYFCASSLRDRTTDTQYFGPGTRLTVL.

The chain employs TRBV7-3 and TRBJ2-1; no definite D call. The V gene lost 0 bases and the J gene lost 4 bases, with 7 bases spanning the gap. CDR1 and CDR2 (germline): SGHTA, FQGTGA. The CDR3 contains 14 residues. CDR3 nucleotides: TGTGCCAGCAGCTTAACCCGTGATTACAATGAGCAGTTCTTC. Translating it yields CASSLTRDYNEQFF.

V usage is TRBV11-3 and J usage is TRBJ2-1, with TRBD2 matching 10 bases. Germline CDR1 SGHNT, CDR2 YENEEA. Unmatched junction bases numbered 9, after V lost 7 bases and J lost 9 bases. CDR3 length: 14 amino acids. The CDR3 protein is CASTRTSGNSEQFF. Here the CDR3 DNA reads TGTGCCAGCACTCGTACTAGCGGGAATAGTGAGCAGTTCTTC.

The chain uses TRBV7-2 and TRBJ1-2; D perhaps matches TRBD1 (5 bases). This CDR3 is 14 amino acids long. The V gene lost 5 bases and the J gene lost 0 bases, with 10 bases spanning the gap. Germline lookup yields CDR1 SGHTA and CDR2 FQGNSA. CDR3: CASSPGRPNYGYTF. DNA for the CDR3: TGTGCCAGCAGCCCGGGACGGCCTAACTATGGCTACACCTTC.

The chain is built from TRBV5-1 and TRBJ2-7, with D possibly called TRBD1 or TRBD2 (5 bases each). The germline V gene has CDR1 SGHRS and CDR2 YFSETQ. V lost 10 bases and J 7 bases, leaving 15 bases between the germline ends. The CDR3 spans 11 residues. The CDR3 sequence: CASGDLGEQYF. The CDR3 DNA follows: TGCGCCTCCGGGGACCTAGGTGAGCAGTACTTC.